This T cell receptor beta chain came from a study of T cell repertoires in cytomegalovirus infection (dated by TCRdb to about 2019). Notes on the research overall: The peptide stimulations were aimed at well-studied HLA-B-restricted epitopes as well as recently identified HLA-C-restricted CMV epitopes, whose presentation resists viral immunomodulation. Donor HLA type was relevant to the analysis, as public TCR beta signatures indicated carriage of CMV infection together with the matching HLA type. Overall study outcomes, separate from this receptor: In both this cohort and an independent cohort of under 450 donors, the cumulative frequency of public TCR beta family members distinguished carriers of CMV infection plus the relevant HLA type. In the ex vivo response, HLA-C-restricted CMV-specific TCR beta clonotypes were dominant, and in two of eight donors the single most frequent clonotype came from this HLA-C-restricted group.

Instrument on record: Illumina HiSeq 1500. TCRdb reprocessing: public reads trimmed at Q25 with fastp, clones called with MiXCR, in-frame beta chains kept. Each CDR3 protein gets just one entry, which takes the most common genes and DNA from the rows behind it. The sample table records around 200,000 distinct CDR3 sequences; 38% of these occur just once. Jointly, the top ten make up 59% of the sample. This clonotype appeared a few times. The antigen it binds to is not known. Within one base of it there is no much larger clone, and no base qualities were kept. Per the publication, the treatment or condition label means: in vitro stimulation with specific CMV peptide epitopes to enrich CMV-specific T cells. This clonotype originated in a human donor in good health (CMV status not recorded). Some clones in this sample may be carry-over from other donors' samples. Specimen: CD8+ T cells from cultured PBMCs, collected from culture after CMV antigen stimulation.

The CDR3 region has the sequence CASSHLLRDGNSPLHF. Read as DNA, the sequence is TGTGCCAGCAGCCATCTACTCCGGGACGGTAATTCACCCCTCCACTTT. The chain is assembled from TRBV4-2 and TRBJ1-6, and possibly TRBD1, on 5 matching bases. The V and J ends are trimmed by 3 bases and 6 bases, leaving 15 bases between them. CDR1 and CDR2, looked up from the germline V gene, are LGHNA and YNFKEQ. Spanning cysteine to phenylalanine, the CDR3 consists of 16 amino acids. Only the CDR3 portion is preserved as DNA: 48 bases, with reading frame beginning at the first base.